This T cell receptor (beta chain) was documented in a study of radiation and T cells in renal cell carcinoma (dated by TCRdb to the early 2020s). A note on the overall study: In total, roughly 51 samples underwent TCR beta sequencing: about 25 tumors plus 27 peripheral blood samples. The last blood draw happened 4 weeks after radiation, timed to coincide with nephrectomy. A total of 4,016,671 unique CDR3 nucleotide sequences, encoding around 2.7 million unique CDR3 amino acid sequences, were found across all 55 or so samples. On the study overall, not on this receptor specifically: In blood, the top tumor clonotypes increased from baseline to 2 weeks after radiation and then shrank by 4 weeks, which suggests a temporary expansion of tumor-resident clones. Because pretreatment tumor biopsies were not available, the baseline intratumoral presence of clonotypes could not be determined. Tracking of blood repertoire dynamics stopped at more than three weeks after treatment, with no follow-up past that point. Effects of radiation dose or scheduling on the TCR repertoire could not be addressed with the single-armed trial design.

Taken with the paper, the label for time point translates to: blood 4 weeks post-SBRT, at nephrectomy. This specimen's treatment or condition label, interpreted: 15 Gy SBRT to primary tumor, nephrectomy 4 weeks later. The samples were obtained from a clinical trial, where primary renal cell carcinomas were treated with 15 Gy stereotactic body radiation therapy and then removed by nephrectomy 4 weeks afterward. To track tumor-enriched clonotypes, serial peripheral blood was sampled from radiation-treated patients at baseline and at 2 weeks and 4 weeks after SBRT. Every patient's renal cell carcinoma showed clear cell pathology. The QIAamp DNA Blood Mini Kit (Qiagen) was used to prepare genomic DNA for TCR sequencing. Only samples passing all quality control checks were included in the analyses. Following the manufacturer's recommendations, the immunoSEQ kit was used to generate TCR beta libraries from genomic DNA. Library preparation used a first multiplex PCR with proprietary primers, then a second PCR adding unique barcodes, with bead cleanups after each round. A positive control reaction and a negative control reaction, both provided in the kit, were run with every batch of samples. The final libraries were assessed on an Agilent 4200 TapeStation D1000 ScreenTape, pooled by volume, and quantified by qPCR. An Illumina NextSeq500 fitted with a MidOutput 150-cycle cartridge performed the sequencing, running 156 Read1 cycles and 15 Index1 cycles with the kit's custom primers. The pooled library was loaded at approximately 0.95 pM with a 20% PhiX control spike-in. The study's own analysis went as follows. The vendor-processed data were analyzed in R, and a clonotype was defined as all T cells that share the same CDR3 nucleotide sequence. For clone abundance analyses, frequencies were normalized to the 10,000 most abundant clones per sample. Before analysis, public T cell clones were removed, and these numbered fewer than six per sample on average. An abundance difference of at least 32-fold between compartments was the criterion for calling clonotypes tumor-enriched or baseline blood-enriched. A beta-binomial differential abundance model was used to identify clonotypes that were expanded or contracted between blood time points. Tumor-blood repertoire similarity was measured with the Baroni-Urbani and Buser coefficient, and group comparisons used two-tailed Wilcoxon tests in R. TCRdb mirrors the immuneACCESS table, restricted to in-frame sequences. Some clones are absent from its copies; in checked studies, under half trace to an unresolved V gene, and the reason for the others is unknown. D and trimming were read from the DNA, whereas the V and J calls and clone size are those reported in that table. The sample table lists 150,000 to 200,000 clones, about 87% of them with a count of one. Approximately 10% of the sample comes from the top ten.

After removal of 5 bases from V and 5 bases from J, the junction retains 8 bases not matched to a gene. The CDR3 contains 15 residues, cysteine and phenylalanine counted. Just CDR3 DNA is preserved here, 45 bases in frame from base 1. CDR1 and CDR2 are read off the germline V gene (reference sequence) as LNHDA and SQIVND. Comments on this clone: The antigen this receptor binds is unknown. Base qualities are not at hand, and no much larger clone is one base apart.

This chain is built from TRBV19 and TRBJ1-4, with 7 bases in between that match TRBD1. This TCR was recovered from a woman in her 50s with renal cell carcinoma. The input for sequencing was blood, taken from a patient whose treatment included radiotherapy and nephrectomy. The nucleotide sequence is TGTGCCAGTAGTCCCACGCCGGGACAGAATGAAAAACTGTTTTTT. This sequence encodes CASSPTPGQNEKLFF.